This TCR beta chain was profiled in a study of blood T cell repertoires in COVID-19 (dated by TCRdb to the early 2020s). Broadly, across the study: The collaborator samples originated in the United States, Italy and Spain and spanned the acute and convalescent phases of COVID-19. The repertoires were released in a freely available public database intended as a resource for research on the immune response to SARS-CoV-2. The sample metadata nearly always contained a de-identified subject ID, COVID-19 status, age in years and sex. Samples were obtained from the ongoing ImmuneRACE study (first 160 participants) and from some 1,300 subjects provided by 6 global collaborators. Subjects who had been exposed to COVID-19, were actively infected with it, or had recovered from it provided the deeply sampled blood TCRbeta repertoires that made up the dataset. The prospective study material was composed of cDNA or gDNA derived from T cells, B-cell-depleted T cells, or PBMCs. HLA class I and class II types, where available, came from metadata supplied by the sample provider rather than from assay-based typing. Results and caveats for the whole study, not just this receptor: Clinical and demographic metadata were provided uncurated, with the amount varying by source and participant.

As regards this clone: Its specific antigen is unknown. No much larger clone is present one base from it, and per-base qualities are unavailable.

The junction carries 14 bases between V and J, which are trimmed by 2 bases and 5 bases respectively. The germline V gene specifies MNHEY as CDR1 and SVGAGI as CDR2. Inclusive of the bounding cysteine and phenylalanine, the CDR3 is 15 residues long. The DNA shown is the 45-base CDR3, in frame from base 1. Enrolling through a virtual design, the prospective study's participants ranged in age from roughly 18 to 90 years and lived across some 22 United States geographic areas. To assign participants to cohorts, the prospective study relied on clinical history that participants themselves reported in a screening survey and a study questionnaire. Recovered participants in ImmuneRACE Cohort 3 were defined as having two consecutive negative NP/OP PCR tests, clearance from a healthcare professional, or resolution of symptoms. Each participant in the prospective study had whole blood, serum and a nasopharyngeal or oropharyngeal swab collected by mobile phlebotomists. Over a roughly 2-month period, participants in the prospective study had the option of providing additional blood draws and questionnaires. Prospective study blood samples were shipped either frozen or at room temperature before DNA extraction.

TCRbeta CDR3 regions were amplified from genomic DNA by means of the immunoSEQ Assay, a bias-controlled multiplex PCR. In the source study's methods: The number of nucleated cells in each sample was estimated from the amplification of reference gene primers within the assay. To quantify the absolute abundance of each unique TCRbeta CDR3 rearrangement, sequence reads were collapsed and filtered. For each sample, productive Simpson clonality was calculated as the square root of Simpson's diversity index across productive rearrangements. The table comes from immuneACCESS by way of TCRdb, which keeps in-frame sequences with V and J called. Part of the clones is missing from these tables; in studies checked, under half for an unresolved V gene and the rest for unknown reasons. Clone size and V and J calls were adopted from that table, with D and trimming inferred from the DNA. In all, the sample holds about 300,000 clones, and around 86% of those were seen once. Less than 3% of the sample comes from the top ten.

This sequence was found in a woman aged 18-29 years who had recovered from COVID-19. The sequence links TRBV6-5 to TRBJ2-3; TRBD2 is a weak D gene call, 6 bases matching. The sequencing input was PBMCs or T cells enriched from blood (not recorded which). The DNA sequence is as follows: TGTGCCAGCAGTTACACACTAGCCCCAGGAGATACGCAGTATTTT. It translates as CASSYTLAPGDTQYF.